This record concerns one T cell receptor (beta chain) sequence. This entry belongs to a study of blood T cell repertoires in COVID-19. V was pared by 6 bases and J by 1 base, with 6 bases of the junction left unmatched. Looked up from germline, CDR1 is MNHEY and CDR2 is SMNVEV (reference sequence). This CDR3 has 15 amino acids. Clones were sequenced by immunoSEQ multiplex PCR, and TCRdb holds only the in-frame ones, with some missing. The table shows more than 95,000 clones, with around 76% occurring only once. This clonotype was sampled from a woman between 70 and 85 years old with acute or convalescent COVID-19. The sequenced material came from peripheral blood. The chain links TRBV27 to TRBJ1-2, with TRBD1 matching 9 bases. The CDR3 region is CASSQGQGVNYGYTF. CDR3 in DNA: TGTGCCAGCAGCCAGGGACAGGGCGTTAACTATGGCTACACCTTC.